The 27 T cell receptor beta chains in this list originate from one sample, sequenced in a study of regulatory T cells in long-lasting Graves disease. TCR beta libraries were built with iRepertoire HTBI primers and Arm-PCR of CDR3 regions. MiXCR, run by TCRdb on the multiplex PCR reads, gives a single entry per CDR3 protein. This sample carries 450,000 to 600,000 distinct CDR3 sequences, 15% to 20% of them seen once, and the ten largest clones take 12%. Time point here: newly diagnosed GD, antithyroid drugs for less than 3 months. PBMC RNA was the source of the TCR library. These data were likewise used in another study, on T cells in Graves' hyperthyroidism and ophthalmopathy.

The sample was peripheral blood mononuclear cells (PBMCs), taken at new diagnosis, from a patient treated with antithyroid drugs. All receptors come from a man aged 40-49 years with Graves disease.

This clonotype was counted a few times. The rearrangement joins TRBV28 to TRBJ2-1, with 8 positions matching TRBD1. The CDR3 is made up of 15 amino acids. The germline V gene encodes CDR1 MDHEN and CDR2 SYDVKM. Losses at the gene ends were 3 bases for V and 3 bases for J; bases not matched to a gene: 4. Here the CDR3 reads CASSFRDRFYNEQFF. The CDR3 bases are TGTGCCAGCAGTTTCCGGGACAGGTTCTACAATGAGCAGTTCTTC.

This clonotype was seen ten or more times. The V and J genes are TRBV24-1 and TRBJ1-2; maybe TRBD1 (6 bases). The CDR3 has 14 residues. V gave up 7 bases and J gave up 5 bases, with 16 bases separating them. Germline V CDR1 and CDR2: KGHDR, SFDVKD. CDR3 protein: CATSERTERYGYTF. The CDR3 DNA reads TGTGCCACCAGCGAACGGACAGAAAGGTATGGCTACACCTTC.

Details on this clonotype: An end of the junction does not agree with germline; a read error may underlie this. The V and J genes are TRBV4-1 and TRBJ2-3; D call uncertain. This CDR3 comprises 16 residues. Looked up from germline, CDR1 is MGHRA and CDR2 is YSYEKL. CDR3 loop: CTSSQTGPIQLNTQYF. CDR3 nucleotide sequence: TGCACCAGCAGCCAAACCGGGCCCATCCAATTGAATACGCAGTATTTT.

This chain joins TRBV10-2 and TRBJ2-1; D might be TRBD1 (6 bases). CDR3 length equals 14 residues. V was clipped by 7 bases and J by 4 bases, with 14 bases between them. Germline CDR1 and CDR2: WSHSY and SAAADI. The DNA of the CDR3 is TGCGCCAGCAAGTCCGGGACAACATACAATGAGCAGTTCTTC. Translation gives CASKSGTTYNEQFF.

The rearrangement joins TRBV3-1 to TRBJ2-3; 7 nucleotides agree with TRBD1. CDR3 length: 17 residues. J was trimmed by 2 bases and V by 0 bases; bases with no gene match: 8. Germline assignment: CDR1 LGHDT and CDR2 YNNKEL (reference sequence). CDR3 in DNA: TGTGCCAGCAGCCAAGATATTGCGACAGGGCCCACAGATACGCAGTATTTT. Its protein is CASSQDIATGPTDTQYF.

Concerning this clonotype: A read error is possible here, since a much larger clone lies one base away. This rearrangement joins TRBV5-5 to TRBJ2-1, with 8 bases lining up with TRBD1. J lost 6 bases, V lost 4 bases, and 9 bases had no gene match. CDR1 SGHKS and CDR2 YYEKEE come from the germline V gene (reference sequence). The CDR3 covers 15 residues. Here the CDR3 reads CASSPGQGGVNEQFF. The CDR3 nucleotides are TGTGCCAGCAGCCCCGGACAGGGAGGAGTCAATGAGCAGTTCTTC. Complete variable domain (other parts from reference TRBV5-5 and TRBJ2-1): DAGVTQSPTHLIKTRGQQVTLRCSPISGHKSVSWYQQVLGQGPQFIFQYYEKEERGRGNFPDRFSARQFPNYSSELNVNALLLGDSALYLCASSPGQGGVNEQFFGPGTRLTVL.

This chain joins TRBV6-5 and TRBJ1-1, with 7 bases identical to TRBD1. Germline CDR1 is MNHEY and CDR2 is SVGAGI. The CDR3 contains 17 residues. The V gene end was trimmed by 3 bases and the J gene end by 1 base; junction bases not matched to a gene: 11. The CDR3 is CASSYRQGRVPNTEAFF. CDR3 nucleotides: TGTGCCAGCAGTTATAGACAGGGTCGGGTTCCGAACACTGAAGCTTTCTTT.

In this sample, this clonotype turned up many times. V and J are TRBV7-9 and TRBJ1-4; 8 bases match TRBD1. Germline V lookup: CDR1 SEHNR, CDR2 FQNEAQ (reference sequence). The ends lost 5 bases at V and 8 bases at J; junction bases unmatched: 7. CDR3 length: 14 amino acids. The CDR3 loop reads CASSRTGLKEKLFF. The CDR3 DNA is TGTGCCAGCAGCCGGACAGGGTTAAAAGAAAAACTGTTTTTT.

This clonotype was seen just once. A much larger clone lies a single base off, so this may be a read error. The chain links TRBV7-2 to TRBJ2-2; no definite D call. V was cut by 6 bases and J by 6 bases, with 14 bases left in between. The CDR3 length is 14 residues. Looked up from germline, CDR1 is SGHTA and CDR2 is FQGNSA. The CDR3 nucleotides read TGTGCCAGCAGTGCTCAGTTAAGGGCCGGGGAGCTGTTTTTT. Amino acids: CASSAQLRAGELFF.

The chain carries TRBV5-6 and TRBJ2-5, with D perhaps TRBD2 (5 bases). The germline V gene has CDR1 SGHDT and CDR2 YYEEEE. CDR3 size: 14 residues. The V end lost 4 bases, the J end lost 3 bases, and 13 bases lay between the germline ends. The DNA for the CDR3 is TGTGCCAGCAGCCTGGAGGTCGGGGAAGAGACCCAGTACTTC. It encodes CASSLEVGEETQYF.

Turning to this clonotype: Because it lacks the conserved phenylalanine or tryptophan at the end, this CDR3 is likely a read error. The chain joins TRBV29-1 to TRBJ2-7, with 7 bases aligning to TRBD1. Germline CDR1 and CDR2: SQVTM and ANQGSEA. The V gene end was trimmed by 6 bases and the J gene end by 6 bases; junction bases not matched to a gene: 5. The CDR3 is made up of 11 amino acids. This CDR3 is CSVETGAEQYS. The CDR3, as DNA: TGCAGCGTAGAAACAGGGGCCGAGCAGTACTCC.

This clonotype was observed many times. The V and J genes are TRBV28 and TRBJ2-1; 10 bases agree with TRBD1. The V segment lost 5 bases and the J segment 3 bases; nucleotides outside the gene matches: 10. This CDR3 spans 17 amino acids. Per germline, CDR1 MDHEN and CDR2 SYDVKM. CDR3 DNA sequence: TGTGCCAGCAGTCCATGGGGACAGGGGCGGCTCTACAATGAGCAGTTCTTC. It specifies CASSPWGQGRLYNEQFF.

This clonotype was detected ten times or more. J is TRBJ2-1 and V is TRBV5-1; tentatively, D is TRBD2 (5 bases). This CDR3 is built from 15 residues. Germline CDR1 SGHRS, CDR2 YFSETQ. Trimming removed 1 base at V and 1 base at J, with 9 bases between. The CDR3 sequence: CASSLTGISYNEQFF. The DNA for the CDR3 is TGCGCCAGCAGCTTGACGGGGATATCCTACAATGAGCAGTTCTTC.

The CDR3: CASSLGTTPSIQYF. In nucleotides, the CDR3 is TGTGCCAGCAGTTTGGGGACAACTCCCAGCATTCAGTACTTC. The chain recombines TRBV27 with TRBJ2-4, with D perhaps matching TRBD1 (6 bases). Germline values: CDR1 MNHEY, CDR2 SMNVEV (reference sequence). The V gene lost 3 bases and the J gene lost 9 bases, with 15 bases spanning the gap. The CDR3 covers 14 residues.

This clonotype occurred many times. The CDR3 is CASSPGRSSYEQYF. For the CDR3, the DNA is TGCGCCAGCAGCCCGGGACGGAGCTCCTACGAGCAGTACTTC. V and J are TRBV5-1 and TRBJ2-7; D is tentatively TRBD1 or TRBD2 (5 bases each). V was trimmed by 4 bases and J by 0 bases, leaving 11 bases between them. The CDR3 length is 14 residues. Germline CDR1 is SGHRS and CDR2 is YFSETQ.

This clonotype was picked up many times. The gene calls are TRBV12-3 or TRBV12-4 and TRBJ2-7, with D tentatively TRBD1 (5 bases). The CDR3 contains 16 residues. Trimming removed 5 bases at V and 1 base at J, with 18 bases between. CDR3 coding DNA: TGTGCCAGCAGTACTTGGGCCCAGGGAAGGTCCTACGAGCAGTACTTC. Encoded protein: CASSTWAQGRSYEQYF.

Many counts were recorded for this clonotype. The chain links TRBV3-1 to TRBJ2-1; D is ambiguous. The germline V gene encodes CDR1 LGHDT and CDR2 YNNKEL (reference sequence). V shed 1 base and J shed 2 bases, with 3 bases lying between them. The CDR3 consists of 13 residues. The DNA for the CDR3 is TGTGCCAGCAGCCAAGTACCCTACAATGAGCAGTTCTTC. It is translated as CASSQVPYNEQFF.

In DNA, the CDR3 is TGTGCCAGCAGGGGGGATACACTAGGTCTGTTTTTT. Amino acids: CASRGDTLGLFF. This sequence joins TRBV6-1 and TRBJ1-4; a possible D gene is TRBD1 (5 bases). Germline values: CDR1 MNHNS, CDR2 SASEGT. V lost 6 bases, J lost 14 bases, and 16 bases lay in between. This CDR3 has 12 residues.

As to this clonotype: One end of the junction fails to match germline, which may point to a read error. The V and J genes are TRBV20-1 and TRBJ2-1, with 7 bases matching TRBD2. The CDR3 length is 15 residues. Germline V gene data show CDR1 as DFQATT and CDR2 as SNEGSKA (reference sequence). In DNA, the CDR3 is TGCAGTGCTCCTAGAGCGGGACCGTCCTCCAATGAGCAGTTCTTC. Translated: CSAPRAGPSSNEQFF.

This rearrangement joins TRBV5-1 to TRBJ2-3; D is unresolved. CDR1 SGHRS and CDR2 YFSETQ come from the germline V gene. CDR3 length equals 16 residues. The V gene lost 4 bases and the J gene lost 0 bases, with 15 bases spanning the gap. The CDR3 coding sequence is TGCGCCAGCAGCCCTGCCAGGTCGTCTAGCACAGATACGCAGTATTTT. Translated, it gives CASSPARSSSTDTQYF.

As concerns this clonotype: Possible read error: a much larger clone is one base away. The chain carries TRBV7-9 and TRBJ1-2; D is ambiguous. CDR3 length: 12 amino acids. The V end lost 4 bases, the J end lost 6 bases, and 9 bases lay between the germline ends. Germline values: CDR1 SEHNR, CDR2 FQNEAQ (reference sequence). The CDR3 coding sequence is TGTGCCAGCAGCTACCGAGGGAATGGCTACACCTTC. Amino acids: CASSYRGNGYTF.

This clonotype showed up many times. The V and J genes are TRBV2 and TRBJ2-7; tentative D call: TRBD1 (5 bases). Germline V gives CDR1 SNHLY, CDR2 FYNNEI. The V gene lost 2 bases and the J gene lost 6 bases, with 14 bases spanning the gap. CDR3 length: 14 residues. The CDR3 DNA reads TGTGCCAGCAGTGAAACCCAGGGTGGTGGCGAGCAGTACTTC. Amino acids: CASSETQGGGEQYF.

This sequence joins TRBV4-1 and TRBJ2-7, with TRBD1 identical over 9 bases. Trimming took 4 bases from V and 5 from J; bases not matched to a gene: 9. CDR3 length: 15 amino acids. Germline lookup yields CDR1 MGHRA and CDR2 YSYEKL. DNA for the CDR3: TGCGCCAGCAGCCGAGGGACAGGGTTTGGGCACGAGCAGTACTTC. Translation: CASSRGTGFGHEQYF.

This clonotype was seen many times. The rearrangement uses TRBV14 and TRBJ2-1; no definite D call. Trimming left V 3 bases short and J 10 bases short, with 13 bases between. This CDR3 has 13 amino acids. In germline, CDR1 is SGHDN, CDR2 FVKESK. The CDR3 here is CASSHANELEQFF. CDR3 coding DNA: TGTGCCAGCAGCCATGCCAACGAGTTAGAGCAGTTCTTC.

This clonotype occurred many times. The junction differs from germline at one of its ends, possibly a read error. The CDR3 coding sequence is TGTGCCAGCACTTACGGGACACAATACACCGGGGAGCTGTTTTTT. Translated, it gives CASTYGTQYTGELFF. This chain uses TRBV6-5 with TRBJ2-2, with TRBD1 as a possible D gene (6 bases). The CDR3 totals 15 residues. Per the germline V gene, CDR1 is MNHEY and CDR2 is SVGAGI.

In this sample, this clonotype turned up many times. V gene TRBV5-1 combines with J gene TRBJ2-1; 12 bases are a match to TRBD2. There are 15 residues in the CDR3. Germline trimming cut 2 bases from V and 8 bases from J; bases unmatched to any gene: 5. Germline CDR1 and CDR2: SGHRS and YFSETQ. The CDR3 region has the DNA TGCGCCAGCAGCTTTCTAGCGGGAGGGCCAGATGAGCAGTTCTTC. It codes for CASSFLAGGPDEQFF.

The sample holds many counts of this clonotype. The chain has TRBV12-3 or TRBV12-4 and TRBJ2-7; D gene ambiguous. The CDR3 runs to 15 residues. The V gene lost 4 bases and the J gene lost 0 bases, with 13 bases spanning the gap. CDR3 DNA: TGTGCCAGCAGTTACCGACTCCGGAGCTCCTACGAGCAGTACTTC. It specifies CASSYRLRSSYEQYF.